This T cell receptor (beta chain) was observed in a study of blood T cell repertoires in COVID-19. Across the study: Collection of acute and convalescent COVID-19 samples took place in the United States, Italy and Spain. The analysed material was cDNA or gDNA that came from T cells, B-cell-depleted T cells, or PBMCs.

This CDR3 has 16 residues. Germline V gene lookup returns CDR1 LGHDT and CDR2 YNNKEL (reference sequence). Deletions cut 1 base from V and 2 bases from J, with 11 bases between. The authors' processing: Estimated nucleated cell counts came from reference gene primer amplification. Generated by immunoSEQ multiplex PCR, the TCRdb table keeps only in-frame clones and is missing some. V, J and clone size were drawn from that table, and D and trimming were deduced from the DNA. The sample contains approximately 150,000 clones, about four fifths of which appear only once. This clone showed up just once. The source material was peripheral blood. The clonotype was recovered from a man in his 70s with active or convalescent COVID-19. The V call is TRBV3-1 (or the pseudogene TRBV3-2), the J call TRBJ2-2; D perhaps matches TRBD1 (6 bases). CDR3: CASSQVPGANTGELFF. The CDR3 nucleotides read TGTGCCAGCAGCCAAGTTCCAGGGGCCAACACCGGGGAGCTGTTTTTT.